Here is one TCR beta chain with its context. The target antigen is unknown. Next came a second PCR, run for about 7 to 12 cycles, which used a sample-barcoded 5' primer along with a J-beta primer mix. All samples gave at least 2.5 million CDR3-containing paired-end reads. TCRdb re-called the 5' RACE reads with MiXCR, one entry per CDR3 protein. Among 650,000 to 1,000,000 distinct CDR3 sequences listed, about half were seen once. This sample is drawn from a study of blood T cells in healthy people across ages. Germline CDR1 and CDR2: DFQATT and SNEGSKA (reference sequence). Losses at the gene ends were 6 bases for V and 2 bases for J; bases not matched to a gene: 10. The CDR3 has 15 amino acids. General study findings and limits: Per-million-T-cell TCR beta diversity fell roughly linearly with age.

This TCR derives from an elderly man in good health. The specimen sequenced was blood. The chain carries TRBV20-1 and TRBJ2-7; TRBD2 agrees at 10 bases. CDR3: CSALHSGTSAYEQYF. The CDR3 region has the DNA TGCAGTGCCCTCCACTCCGGGACTAGCGCCTACGAGCAGTACTTC.